Listed here is a single T cell receptor beta chain. Losses at the gene ends were 4 bases for V and 7 bases for J; bases not matched to a gene: 21. The CDR3 length is 19 residues. Germline assignment: CDR1 SGHVS and CDR2 FNYEAQ. TCRdb's table, derived via immunoSEQ multiplex PCR, lists solely in-frame clones and lacks some. This table holds more than 90,000 clones, roughly 85% found once. This sample was taken from a study of blood T cell repertoires in COVID-19. Across the whole study: There were acute and convalescent COVID-19 samples, and they came from the United States, Italy and Spain.

This TCR was sampled from a man older than 75 with acute or convalescent COVID-19. Sequenced material: peripheral blood. V and J are TRBV7-6 and TRBJ2-1; TRBD1 matches 8 bases. CDR3 amino acids: CASSYIPPGGGLIGNEQFF. CDR3 in DNA: TGTGCCAGCAGCTATATACCGCCAGGGGGCGGCTTAATCGGTAATGAGCAGTTCTTC. Together with reference TRBV7-6 and TRBJ2-1, the CDR3 gives the full variable domain: GAGVSQSPRYKVTKRGQDVALRCDPISGHVSLYWYRQALGQGPEFLTYFNYEAQQDKSGLPNDRFSAERPEGSISTLTIQRTEQRDSAMYRCASSYIPPGGGLIGNEQFFGPGTRLTVL.